These 18 T cell receptor beta chains were sequenced from one sample in a study of CD8+CD57+ T cells in acquired aplastic anemia. According to the study, genomic DNA was the template for TCR beta VDJ and CDR3 profiling. TCRdb processed the reads anew with MiXCR; each CDR3 protein has one entry. Of about 160,000 distinct CDR3 sequences in the sample, more than 40% were seen once. All patients picked for sequencing had shown, by flow cytometry, an expansion of CD8+CD57+ cells. The sequencing sample was made of sorted CD4+, CD8+, or CD8+CD57+ T cells (not recorded which) from PBMCs. The source of these receptors is a human donor with aplastic anemia.

The chain carries TRBV10-3 and TRBJ2-2; 11 positions agree with TRBD1. Unmatched junction bases numbered 4, after V lost 5 bases and J lost 5 bases. The germline gives CDR1 ENHRY, CDR2 SYGVKD. The CDR3 covers 15 residues. The CDR3 loop is CAISTGTGGTGELFF. For the CDR3, the DNA is TGTGCCATCAGTACCGGGACAGGGGGAACCGGGGAGCTGTTTTTT.

In its sample, this clonotype was seen many times. V usage is TRBV5-1 and J usage is TRBJ2-1; D unclear. The V and J ends lost 3 bases and 1 base respectively, with 2 bases between them. The CDR3 is 12 amino acids. Germline loops: CDR1 SGHRS, CDR2 YFSETQ. CDR3 in DNA: TGCGCCAGCAGCTGGTCCTACAATGAGCAGTTCTTC. It translates to CASSWSYNEQFF.

The chain carries TRBV9 and TRBJ2-3, with TRBD2 as a possible D gene (5 bases). Germline V gene lookup returns CDR1 SGDLS and CDR2 YYNGEE. V gave up 7 bases and J gave up 3 bases, with 18 bases separating them. There are 15 residues in the CDR3. CDR3 residues: CASSRGEFLTDTQYF. CDR3 coding DNA: TGTGCCAGCTCCCGGGGTGAGTTTCTGACAGATACGCAGTATTTT.

This clonotype was counted ten times or more. The J gene is TRBJ2-2, the V gene TRBV7-8; D possibly corresponds to TRBD1 (6 bases). The CDR3 has 14 residues. Germline loops: CDR1 SGHVS, CDR2 FQNEAQ. Trimming pared 1 base from V and 7 bases from J, leaving 10 bases between. In nucleotides, the CDR3 is TGTGCCAGCAGCTTAGGAGGGGGAGACGGGGAGCTGTTTTTT. It is translated as CASSLGGGDGELFF.

The chain links TRBV5-1 to TRBJ2-2; tentatively, D is TRBD1 (5 bases). The CDR3 is 16 residues long. CDR1 and CDR2 (germline): SGHRS, YFSETQ. V was shortened by 6 bases and J by 1 base, with 16 bases between the two germline ends. The DNA for the CDR3 is TGCGCCAGCAATCTTACTCCAGACAGGAACACCGGGGAGCTGTTTTTT. Encoded protein: CASNLTPDRNTGELFF. The variable domain in full, with the rest retrieved from reference TRBV5-1 and TRBJ2-2, is KAGVTQTPRYLIKTRGQQVTLSCSPISGHRSVSWYQQTPGQGLQFLFEYFSETQRNKGNFPGRFSGRQFSNSRSEMNVSTLELGDSALYLCASNLTPDRNTGELFFGEGSRLTVL.

This clonotype was counted ten times or more. This chain links TRBV14 with TRBJ2-3, with TRBD2 matching over 9 bases. The CDR3 length is 15 residues. V dropped 4 bases and J dropped 5; count of bases not matched to a gene: 7. CDR1 and CDR2 from the germline V gene are SGHDN and FVKESK. CDR3 sequence (DNA): TGTGCCAGCAGCCCCGGGACTAGCAGAGGAGATACGCAGTATTTT. It codes for CASSPGTSRGDTQYF.

This chain links TRBV9 with TRBJ2-6; D gene uncertain. This CDR3 region has 14 residues. Germline V gene sequence: CDR1 SGDLS, CDR2 YYNGEE. V lost 3 bases to trimming and J lost 4 bases, with 8 bases between them. CDR3 in amino acids: CASSGPAGANVLTF. The CDR3 region has the DNA TGTGCCAGCAGCGGGCCGGCCGGGGCCAACGTCCTGACTTTC. Complete variable domain (other parts from reference TRBV9 and TRBJ2-6): DSGVTQTPKHLITATGQRVTLRCSPRSGDLSVYWYQQSLDQGLQFLIQYYNGEERAKGNILERFSAQQFPDLHSELNLSSLELGDSALYFCASSGPAGANVLTFGAGSRLTVL.

As concerns this clonotype: A much bigger clone sits one base away, suggesting this may be a read error. No conserved phenylalanine or tryptophan is present at the end of the CDR3, so a read error is the likely explanation. The V and J genes are TRBV5-6 and TRBJ2-7; TRBD1 might be the D (5 bases). The CDR3 has 16 amino acids. V dropped 0 bases and J dropped 1 base, with 14 bases sitting between them. The V gene's germline CDR1 is SGHDT and CDR2 YYEEEE. The DNA for the CDR3 is TGTGCCAGCAGCTTGGATGGGCAGGGCGAATCCTACGAGCAGTACCTC. This translates into CASSLDGQGESYEQYL.

In this sample, this clonotype turned up many times. CDR3 sequence (DNA): TGTGCCAGCAGCCAAGACGTAGCGGGAGAGCTTGAGACCCAGTACTTC. Translation gives CASSQDVAGELETQYF. The rearrangement links TRBV3-1 to TRBJ2-5, with 9 nucleotides matching TRBD2. This CDR3 is built from 16 residues. Per germline, CDR1 LGHDT and CDR2 YNNKEL (reference sequence). V shed 0 bases and J 5 bases; nucleotides not matched to a gene: 7.

This chain uses TRBV4-2 with TRBJ2-1; 7 bases map to TRBD2. The length of the CDR3 is 16 residues. Germline CDR1 is LGHNA and CDR2 is YNFKEQ. J was trimmed by 4 bases and V by 0 bases; bases with no gene match: 6. CDR3 coding DNA: TGTGCCAGCAGCCAAGAGGGGGGGAGCCGTTACAATGAGCAGTTCTTC. Protein product: CASSQEGGSRYNEQFF.

V and J are TRBV10-3 and TRBJ1-3; D might be TRBD1 (5 bases). The CDR3 runs 13 residues. Germline assignment: CDR1 ENHRY and CDR2 SYGVKD. Trimming took off 8 bases at V and 0 bases at J, with 8 bases between the two ends. The chain's CDR3 is CAIRQTSGNTIYF. CDR3 sequence (DNA): TGTGCCATCCGACAGACCTCTGGAAACACCATATATTTT.

The J gene is TRBJ1-2, the V gene TRBV20-1; tentatively, D is TRBD1 (5 bases). The CDR3 has 12 residues. Trimming pared 2 bases from V and 3 bases from J, leaving 7 bases between. Germline V gives CDR1 DFQATT, CDR2 SNEGSKA (reference sequence). Written as DNA, the CDR3 is TGCAGTGCTAGATTCAGGGACTATGGCTACACCTTC. Translated, it gives CSARFRDYGYTF.

This clonotype was detected ten times or more. The chain has TRBV4-3 and TRBJ1-3; D ambiguous. CDR1 and CDR2 (germline): LGHNA, YSLEER. The length of the CDR3 is 12 residues. V was pared by 0 bases and J by 3 bases, with 0 bases between. The CDR3 region is CASSQDGNTIYF. The CDR3 DNA reads as TGCGCCAGCAGCCAAGATGGAAACACCATATATTTT.

At least ten counts were recorded for this clonotype. The rearrangement links TRBV9 to TRBJ1-6; possible D gene TRBD1, 5 bases. This CDR3 has 12 amino acids. Germline CDR1 SGDLS, CDR2 YYNGEE. Trimming left V 7 bases short and J 10 bases short, with 12 bases between. The CDR3: CASSQGPSPLHF. The CDR3 DNA sequence: TGTGCCAGCTCTCAGGGACCCTCACCCCTCCACTTT.

This clonotype was recorded many times. The V call is TRBV30, the J call TRBJ2-7, with D uncertain. Trimming removed 2 bases from V and 1 base from J, with 15 bases in between. Germline assignment: CDR1 GTSNPN and CDR2 SVGIG (reference sequence). This CDR3 has 15 residues. The chain's CDR3 is CAWSPRTRTSYEQYF. Here the CDR3 DNA reads TGTGCCTGGAGTCCTCGGACCCGTACGTCCTACGAGCAGTACTTC.

This clonotype was detected ten times or more. The chain recombines TRBV20-1 with TRBJ2-1; D gene uncertain. V gave up 0 bases and J gave up 11 bases, with 14 bases separating them. The CDR3 sequence is 13 residues long. Germline values: CDR1 DFQATT, CDR2 SNEGSKA (reference sequence). CDR3 sequence (DNA): TGCAGTGCTAGAGATCGCATGAGCGCTCAGCAGTTCTTC. Its translation: CSARDRMSAQQFF.

This clonotype was detected many times. This chain links TRBV25-1 with TRBJ2-7, with 8 bases lining up with TRBD1. V dropped 4 bases and J dropped 2; count of bases not matched to a gene: 7. The CDR3 extends over 15 amino acids. Germline CDR1 and CDR2: MGHDK and SYGVNS. Written as DNA, the CDR3 is TGTGCCAGCAGTGGGGGATACAGGGGGACCTACGAGCAGTACTTC. Protein: CASSGGYRGTYEQYF.

This clonotype was seen many times. The rearrangement joins TRBV12-3 or TRBV12-4 to TRBJ1-5, with 8 bases that match TRBD1. CDR3 size: 15 residues. V dropped 2 bases and J dropped 1; count of bases not matched to a gene: 1. The CDR3 is CASSLTGGSNQPQHF. The CDR3, as DNA: TGTGCCAGCAGTTTAACAGGGGGAAGCAATCAGCCCCAGCATTTT.